The 5 T cell receptor beta chains given below trace back to one sample, sequenced in a study of blood T cell repertoires in COVID-19. Here immunoSEQ multiplex PCR was the method, and the copy in TCRdb shows in-frame clones only, minus some. This sample has approximately 90,000 clones; roughly 78% occur once, and the top ten carry approximately 15%. Sequenced material: peripheral blood. These receptors came from a woman older than 75 with acute or convalescent COVID-19.

The chain is built from TRBV6-5 and TRBJ1-4; 7 nucleotides agree with TRBD1. The germline gives CDR1 MNHEY, CDR2 SVGAGI. There are 16 residues in the CDR3. With V trimmed by 4 bases and J by 8 bases, 13 bases remained unmatched. CDR3 loop: CASSWGQGVVYEKLFF. The CDR3 DNA is TGTGCCAGCAGTTGGGGGCAGGGGGTAGTATACGAAAAACTGTTTTTT.

The chain uses TRBV5-1 and TRBJ1-2; 8 positions match TRBD1. CDR1 and CDR2 from the germline V gene are SGHRS and YFSETQ. V shed 4 bases, J shed 8 bases, and the junction held 7 bases outside the gene matches. The CDR3 is made up of 13 amino acids. CDR3 region: CASSPTGVKGYTF. The CDR3 bases are TGCGCCAGCAGCCCGACAGGGGTAAAGGGCTACACCTTC.

The V call is TRBV5-1, the J call TRBJ2-2, with a tentative D call TRBD2 (6 bases). V lost 1 base, J lost 2 bases, and 12 bases lay in between. The length of the CDR3 is 16 residues. CDR1 is SGHRS and CDR2 is YFSETQ in the germline V gene. CDR3 sequence: CASSLPPSANTGELFF. DNA of the CDR3: TGCGCCAGCAGCTTGCCCCCTAGCGCAAACACCGGGGAGCTGTTTTTT.

CDR3 in amino acids: CATSILSGGTDTQYF. The CDR3 nucleotides read TGTGCCACCAGCATCCTTAGCGGGGGCACAGATACGCAGTATTTT. The J gene is TRBJ2-3, the V gene TRBV15; 8 nucleotides line up with TRBD2. CDR1 and CDR2 (germline): LNHNV, YYDKDF (reference sequence). This CDR3 has 15 residues. V shed 4 bases and J 1 base; nucleotides not matched to a gene: 4.

The CDR3 loop reads CASSLNMDTEAFF. The CDR3 nucleotides read TGTGCCAGCAGTTTGAACATGGACACTGAAGCTTTCTTT. The chain couples TRBV12-3 or TRBV12-4 to TRBJ1-1; D remains unclear. With 3 bases removed from V and 3 bases from J, the gap between germline ends came to 8 bases. This CDR3 region has 13 residues.